These T cell receptor beta chains were read from a single sample in a study of cytomegalovirus exposure and HLA in healthy donors. TCRdb's table, derived via immunoSEQ multiplex PCR, lists solely in-frame clones and lacks some. Among around 200,000 clones listed, 65% to 85% were seen once. The specimen sequenced was PBMCs. The receptor set was obtained from a man aged 50-60 years in good health and CMV-seronegative. Both conserved end residues are part of each CDR3. The D gene is left open where the match is weak. Size is stated for part of the rows, as once, few or many counts, or as a class when the clone is expanded.

>NA|TRBJ1-5|TRBV7-2|NA
CASSLAGRSNQPQHF
TGTGCCAGCAGCTTAGCCGGGAGGAGCAATCAGCCCCAGCATTTT
>NA|TRBJ1-5|TRBV19|NA
CASSISGRSNQPQHF
TGTGCCAGTAGTATATCCGGGAGAAGCAATCAGCCCCAGCATTTT
>TRBD2|TRBJ2-7|TRBV19|NA
CASSLAGGPDEQYF
TGTGCCAGTAGCTTAGCGGGGGGGCCCGACGAGCAGTACTTC
>NA|TRBJ1-1|TRBV12-5|NA
CASGVDIFQAFF
TGTGCTAGTGGTGTGGACATTTTTCAAGCTTTCTTT
>TRBD2|TRBJ2-1|TRBV10-3|NA
CAISPTSGGYNEQFF
TGTGCCATCAGTCCCACTAGCGGGGGATACAATGAGCAGTTCTTC
>NA|TRBJ1-1|TRBV7-9|once
CSSSLKLSASTEAFF
TGTTCCAGCAGCTTAAAGTTGTCAGCGAGCACTGAAGCTTTCTTT
>TRBD2|TRBJ2-2|TRBV19|NA
CASSIVEVAGAPGELFF
TGTGCCAGTAGTATAGTAGAAGTAGCGGGGGCACCCGGGGAGCTGTTTTTT
>TRBD1|TRBJ2-3|TRBV30|NA
CAWSGDSPTDTQYF
TGTGCCTGGAGCGGGGACAGTCCCACAGATACGCAGTATTTT
>NA|TRBJ1-5|TRBV19|NA
CASRQANSNQPQHF
TGTGCCAGTAGACAGGCAAATAGCAATCAGCCCCAGCATTTT
>NA|TRBJ2-5|TRBV15|NA
CAVINRGWETQYF
TGTGCCGTCATTAACCGGGGGTGGGAGACCCAGTACTTC
>TRBD1|TRBJ2-7|TRBV18|NA
CASSPAGTGGSYEQYF
TGTGCCAGCTCACCCGCCGGGACAGGGGGGTCCTACGAGCAGTACTTC
>TRBD1|TRBJ2-7|TRBV5-4|NA
CASSPTGARSSYEQYF
TGTGCCAGCAGCCCGACAGGGGCCAGGAGCTCCTACGAGCAGTACTTC
>NA|TRBJ1-2|TRBV6-1|NA
CASSSLTRNYGYTF
TGTGCCAGCAGTTCCCTGACACGTAACTATGGCTACACCTTC
>NA|TRBJ2-1|TRBV21-1|many
CASSKLAGNTSSYNEQFF
TGTGCCAGCAGCAAATTGGCAGGCAATACTAGCTCCTACAATGAGCAGTTCTTC
>NA|TRBJ1-2|TRBV5-8|NA
CASSLAGSPYGYTF
TGTGCCAGCAGCTTGGCCGGTTCCCCTTATGGCTACACCTTC
>NA|TRBJ2-1|TRBV2|NA
CASVRQSSYNEQFF
TGTGCCAGCGTACGACAAAGCTCCTACAATGAGCAGTTCTTC
>TRBD1|TRBJ1-2|TRBV6-5|NA
CASRLRQGYGYTF
TGTGCCAGCAGACTCCGACAGGGGTATGGCTACACCTTC
>TRBD1|TRBJ2-7|TRBV5-1|NA
CASSPTGQGPYEQYF
TGCGCCAGCAGCCCGACGGGACAGGGTCCCTACGAGCAGTACTTC
>NA|TRBJ2-3|TRBV2|NA
CASTARGALTDTQYF
TGTGCCAGCACGGCCAGGGGGGCCCTCACAGATACGCAGTATTTT
>NA|TRBJ1-2|TRBV7-2|NA
CASRAPRDTVGYTF
TGTGCCAGCAGAGCACCCCGGGACACCGTAGGCTACACCTTC
>TRBD1|TRBJ1-1|TRBV5-1|NA
CASSLLQGARPEAFF
TGCGCCAGCAGCCTCCTACAGGGGGCTCGGCCCGAAGCTTTCTTT
>NA|TRBJ2-2|TRBV5-1|once
CASSFTQTNTGELFF
TGCGCCAGCAGCTTTACACAGACAAACACCGGGGAGCTGTTTTTT
>TRBD2|TRBJ2-5|TRBV6-5|NA
CASSPDVPGGETQYF
TGTGCCAGTTCACCTGACGTCCCGGGAGGCGAGACCCAGTACTTC
>NA|TRBJ1-2|TRBV9|NA
CASSVAPQGNYGYTF
TGTGCCAGCAGCGTAGCCCCACAGGGCAACTATGGCTACACCTTC
>TRBD2|TRBJ2-3|TRBV7-6|NA
CASSFSGGGEQYF
TGTGCCAGCAGCTTCTCCGGGGGAGGGGAACAGTATTTT
>NA|TRBJ2-2|TRBV5-4|NA
CASSARDVNTGELFF
TGTGCCAGCAGCGCCAGGGATGTGAACACCGGGGAGCTGTTTTTT
>NA|TRBJ1-1|TRBV7-9|NA
CSSSLEQVNTEAFF
TGTTCCAGCAGCTTAGAACAGGTCAACACTGAAGCTTTCTTT
>TRBD1|TRBJ1-3|TRBV6-5|few
CASSRDSGNTIYF
TGTGCCAGCAGCCGGGACAGCGGAAACACCATATATTTT
>NA|TRBJ2-1|TRBV4-1|NA
CASSQLFGLGWSNEQFF
TGCGCCAGCAGCCAATTGTTTGGACTGGGATGGAGCAATGAGCAGTTCTTC
>TRBD1|TRBJ1-2|TRBV14|once
CASSSTGYGYTF
TGTGCCAGCAGCTCGACAGGGTATGGCTACACCTTC
>TRBD2|TRBJ2-7|TRBV7-2|NA
CASSLDASGGPSYEQYF
TGTGCCAGCAGCTTAGACGCGAGCGGGGGTCCCTCCTACGAGCAGTACTTC
>NA|TRBJ1-5|TRBV7-8|NA
CASSLQKNNQPQHF
TGTGCCAGCAGTTTACAAAAAAACAATCAGCCCCAGCATTTT
>NA|TRBJ1-5|TRBV28|NA
CAGTAGNSNQPQHF
TGTGCCGGCACCGCAGGGAATAGCAATCAGCCCCAGCATTTT
>TRBD1|TRBJ2-7|TRBV19|NA
CASSIGGTGISYEQYF
TGTGCCAGTAGTATAGGAGGGACAGGAATCTCCTACGAGCAGTACTTC
>NA|TRBJ1-3|TRBV14|NA
CASSQVTVWGNTIYF
TGTGCCAGCAGCCAAGTGACAGTCTGGGGAAACACCATATATTTT
>TRBD1|TRBJ1-5|TRBV27|NA
CASSLAGGTSPQHF
TGTGCCAGCAGTTTGGCAGGGGGTACATCGCCCCAGCATTTT
>TRBD1|TRBJ2-2|TRBV5-4|once
CASSYRGWERGELFF
TGTGCCAGCAGCTACAGGGGTTGGGAGCGCGGGGAGCTGTTTTTT
>NA|TRBJ2-2|TRBV4-1|NA
CASSQDHEALAGTGELFF
TGCGCCAGCAGCCAAGATCACGAGGCCCTGGCGGGCACCGGGGAGCTGTTTTTT
>TRBD1|TRBJ1-1|TRBV2|NA
CASSLGTDFTEAFF
TGTGCCAGCAGCCTAGGGACAGACTTCACTGAAGCTTTCTTT
>NA|TRBJ2-7|TRBV9|NA
CASSVGSYRDAYEQYF
TGTGCCAGCAGCGTAGGCAGCTACAGGGACGCCTACGAGCAGTACTTC
>NA|TRBJ2-5|TRBV21-1|NA
CASSNERGGRETQYF
TGTGCCAGCAGCAACGAGCGGGGGGGCCGGGAGACCCAGTACTTC
>NA|TRBJ1-6|TRBV6-4|once
CASSAKVGGSPLHF
TGTGCCAGCAGTGCAAAAGTTGGCGGGTCACCCCTCCACTTT
>TRBD2|TRBJ2-1|TRBV7-2|NA
CASSPVGTSGYNEQFF
TGTGCCAGCAGCCCGGTCGGGACTAGCGGTTACAATGAGCAGTTCTTC
>NA|TRBJ1-3|TRBV11-2|NA
CASGRGRTGESVLNTIYF
TGTGCCAGCGGTCGGGGTAGGACGGGCGAATCCGTTTTAAACACCATATATTTT
>NA|TRBJ1-2|TRBV6-5|NA
CASSSAPRVGYTF
TGTGCCAGCAGCTCCGCCCCCCGGGTCGGCTACACCTTC
>NA|TRBJ1-2|TRBV7-9|NA
CSSSLEGGNGYTF
TGTTCCAGCAGCTTAGAAGGGGGAAACGGCTACACCTTC
>TRBD2|TRBJ2-5|TRBV18|NA
CASSPSLAGGETQYF
TGTGCCAGCTCACCTTCACTAGCGGGGGGAGAGACCCAGTACTTC
>NA|TRBJ1-6|TRBV5-1|NA
CASSRDSLNSPLHF
TGCGCCAGCAGCCGCGACAGCCTTAATTCACCCCTCCACTTT
>NA|TRBJ1-1|TRBV5-1|NA
CASSAVVGAYGTEAFF
TGCGCCAGCAGCGCCGTTGTGGGGGCTTATGGCACTGAAGCTTTCTTT